This TCR beta chain was identified in a study of STAT5B mutations in CD4+ large granular lymphocyte leukemia. Study-wide results and caveats: No patients shared main leukemic clonotypes, though 20% to 25% appeared at low frequency elsewhere. Without HLA matching, higher CD4+ than CD8+ T-LGLL clonality could reflect small sample size. TRBV06-family usage was enriched in top patient clones (8/27) versus controls (2/35).

On this clone: Its antigen is undetermined.

CDR1 is LGHNT, CDR2 FRNRAP, per germline. V lost 7 bases, J lost 2 bases, and 14 bases lay in between. The CDR3 sequence is 14 residues long. Measured with immunoSEQ multiplex PCR; TCRdb has only the in-frame clones, and not every one. The repertoire holds about 35,000 clones, with around 76% as singletons. The sequencing input was CD4+ T cells from blood buffy coats. The chain couples TRBV12-5 to TRBJ1-2; D may be TRBD1 (6 bases). This sequence originates from a human donor in good health. CDR3 nucleotides: TGTGCTAGTGCCTCTGGGACATACAACTATGGCTACACCTTC. Protein sequence: CASASGTYNYGYTF.